Listed here are 9 T cell receptor beta chains from one sample, sequenced in a study of shared clonotypes between healthy human individuals. The repertoire was sequenced with immunoSEQ multiplex PCR; TCRdb's copy has only in-frame clones and lacks some. Of about a million clones listed, 70% to 80% are singletons. The specimen sequenced was memory CD4+ T cells sorted from blood. Subset specified: CD45RA-negative fraction. All receptors derive from a young man in good health.

V gene TRBV5-6 combines with J gene TRBJ2-5; 14 nucleotides agree with TRBD2. CDR1 and CDR2 (germline): SGHDT, YYEEEE. The CDR3 is made up of 16 amino acids. V lost 0 bases, J lost 5 bases, and 3 bases stayed unmatched. The CDR3 DNA sequence: TGTGCCAGCAGCTTGGCGGGACTAGCGGGAGCGGAGACCCAGTACTTC. Its protein is CASSLAGLAGAETQYF.

The chain recombines TRBV2 with TRBJ2-6, with D perhaps matching TRBD1 or TRBD2 (6 bases each). V dropped 4 bases and J dropped 8 bases, with 21 bases sitting between them. The CDR3 is made up of 17 amino acids. Germline V gene lookup returns CDR1 SNHLY and CDR2 FYNNEI. CDR3 bases: TGTGCCAGCAGTGTTGACAGAGTCTTAGGGGGGACCAACGTCCTGACTTTC. It is translated as CASSVDRVLGGTNVLTF. The full variable domain, rest sourced from reference TRBV2 and TRBJ2-6, is EPEVTQTPSHQVTQMGQEVILRCVPISNHLYFYWYRQILGQKVEFLVSFYNNEISEKSEIFDDQFSVERPDGSNFTLKIRSTKLEDSAMYFCASSVDRVLGGTNVLTFGAGSRLTVL.

The genes are TRBV10-1 and TRBJ2-1, with D unresolved. Germline loops: CDR1 WNHNN, CDR2 SYGVQD (reference sequence). The CDR3 has 12 amino acids. V was cut by 0 bases and J by 9 bases, with 6 bases left in between. The CDR3 spells CASSESSAEQFF. CDR3 nucleotide sequence: TGCGCCAGCAGTGAGTCAAGTGCTGAGCAGTTCTTC.

The V gene is TRBV6-6, the J gene TRBJ2-2, with 9 bases that match TRBD1. This CDR3 contains 14 residues. The trim removed 11 bases at V and 2 bases at J, leaving 6 bases unmatched. CDR1 is MNHNY and CDR2 is SVGAGI in the germline V gene (reference sequence). CDR3 sequence: CAGGGQGNTGELFF. CDR3 bases: TGTGCCGGCGGGGGACAGGGAAACACCGGGGAGCTGTTTTTT.

Concerning this clone: Within the sample, other DNA sequences also encode this same CDR3. The chain's CDR3 is CASSLAGGNTEAFF. CDR3 coding DNA: TGCGCCAGCAGCTTGGCCGGGGGGAACACTGAAGCTTTCTTT. The chain carries TRBV5-1 and TRBJ1-1, with D possibly matching TRBD1 (5 bases). The CDR3 sequence is 14 residues long. Trimming shortened V by 0 bases and J by 1 base, and 7 bases separated the two germline ends. The germline V gene has CDR1 SGHRS and CDR2 YFSETQ.

Concerning this clone itself: The same CDR3 is also encoded by other DNA sequences in this sample. This CDR3 reads CASRAEETQYF. CDR3 nucleotide sequence: TGCGCCAGTCGAGCAGAAGAGACCCAGTACTTC. The V gene is TRBV5-1, the J gene TRBJ2-5; D gene uncertain. Germline CDR1 is SGHRS and CDR2 is YFSETQ. The CDR3 sequence is 11 residues long. V lost 8 bases and J lost 3, with 8 bases in between.

This clone was seen at least ten times. The chain employs TRBV11-2 and TRBJ2-3; 7 bases match TRBD2. CDR1 and CDR2 (germline): SGHAT, FQNNGV. CDR3 size: 16 residues. J lost 0 bases, V lost 5 bases, and 8 bases had no gene match. CDR3 DNA: TGTGCCAGCAGCCCCGGGGGGAGCATAAGCACAGATACGCAGTATTTT. Protein sequence: CASSPGGSISTDTQYF.

The chain joins TRBV9 to TRBJ1-2, with 8 bases aligning to TRBD1. CDR1 and CDR2 (germline): SGDLS, YYNGEE. The length of the CDR3 is 16 residues. V gave up 3 bases and J gave up 4 bases; unmatched junction bases: 11. CDR3 sequence: CASSGVNRGLGYGYTF. The CDR3 region has the DNA TGTGCCAGCAGCGGAGTGAACAGGGGGTTGGGCTATGGCTACACCTTC. The whole variable domain, filled in from reference TRBV9 and TRBJ1-2, reads DSGVTQTPKHLITATGQRVTLRCSPRSGDLSVYWYQQSLDQGLQFLIQYYNGEERAKGNILERFSAQQFPDLHSELNLSSLELGDSALYFCASSGVNRGLGYGYTFGSGTRLTVV.

The CDR3 is CASSLDALTETQYF. CDR3 nucleotides: TGTGCCAGCAGCTTAGACGCGCTTACGGAGACCCAGTACTTC. V gene TRBV11-2 combines with J gene TRBJ2-5; D is undetermined. This CDR3 is 14 amino acids long. Germline-derived CDR1 and CDR2 are SGHAT and FQNNGV. The V gene lost 0 bases and the J gene lost 5 bases, with 10 bases spanning the gap.